This T cell receptor beta chain originates from a study of cytomegalovirus exposure and HLA in healthy donors. This CDR3 region has 14 residues. V lost 2 bases to trimming and J lost 1 base; unmatched junction nucleotides: 4. The V gene's germline CDR1 is SQVTM and CDR2 ANQGSEA. Study outcomes and limitations: For cytomegalovirus status, the classifier reportedly gave diagnoses with high specificity and sensitivity.

Concerning this clone itself: The antigen remains undetermined.

Primers included in the PCR were 60 Vbeta and 13 Jbeta primers. Repertoires were generated with immunoSEQ multiplex PCR, while TCRdb's copy carries only in-frame clones and drops some. Of some 120,000 clones listed, about 79% are singletons. Sequenced sample: PBMCs. This clonotype was sampled from a human donor in good health. The gene calls are TRBV29-1 and TRBJ1-1; 7 bases line up with TRBD1. The CDR3 region has the DNA TGCAGCGTTGAACAGGGGGGAGCGAACACTGAAGCTTTCTTT. It is translated as CSVEQGGANTEAFF.